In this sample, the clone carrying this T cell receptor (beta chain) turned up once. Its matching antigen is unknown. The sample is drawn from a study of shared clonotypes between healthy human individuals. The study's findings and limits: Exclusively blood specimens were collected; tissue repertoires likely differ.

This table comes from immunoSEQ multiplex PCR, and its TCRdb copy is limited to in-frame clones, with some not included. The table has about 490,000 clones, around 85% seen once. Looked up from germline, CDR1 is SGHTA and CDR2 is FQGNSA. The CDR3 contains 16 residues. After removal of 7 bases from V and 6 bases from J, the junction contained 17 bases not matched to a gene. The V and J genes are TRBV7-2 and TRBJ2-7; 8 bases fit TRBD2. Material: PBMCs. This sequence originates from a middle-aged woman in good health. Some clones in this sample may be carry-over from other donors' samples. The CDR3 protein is CASTLGGVRGAGEQYF. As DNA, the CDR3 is TGTGCCAGCACCCTGGGAGGGGTGCGGGGGGCGGGCGAGCAGTACTTC.